The 19 T cell receptor beta chains in this list originate from one sample, sequenced in a study. A single record per CDR3 protein comes from TCRdb applying MiXCR to the 5' RACE reads. The profile shows 6,500 to 9,000 distinct CDR3 sequences, 55% to 80% of them singletons. Sequences were obtained from tumor-infiltrating naive CD4+ T cells sorted from the breast tumor. Subset defined: naive CD4+ T cells, CD4+CD45RA+CD25-. Receptors were obtained from a female donor with breast cancer.

V and J are TRBV9 and TRBJ1-5, with unresolved D. Germline V CDR1 and CDR2: SGDLS, YYNGEE. The V end was cut by 0 bases, the J end by 4 bases, with 11 bases between. The CDR3 spans 15 residues. CDR3 sequence reads: CASSVGAGGNQPQHF. CDR3 DNA: TGTGCCAGCAGCGTAGGAGCAGGCGGAAATCAGCCCCAGCATTTT.

This clonotype was observed a few times. J is TRBJ1-1 and V is TRBV12-3 or TRBV12-4, with D unclear. The CDR3 loop spans 14 amino acids. V was pared by 3 bases and J by 0 bases, with 8 bases between. This CDR3 is CASSFSGMNTEAFF. CDR3 sequence (DNA): TGTGCCAGCAGTTTTTCTGGGATGAACACTGAAGCTTTCTTT.

The table lists this clonotype with a count of one. This sequence joins TRBV12-3 or TRBV12-4 and TRBJ1-4; D possibly corresponds to TRBD1 (6 bases). Trimming took off 6 bases at V and 6 bases at J, with 17 bases between the two ends. The CDR3 is made up of 15 amino acids. CDR3 nucleotides: TGTGCCAGCAGCCTAACCCCCGGGGGCCATGAAAAACTGTTTTTT. It encodes CASSLTPGGHEKLFF.

The J gene is TRBJ2-1, the V gene TRBV7-2; no clear D. The CDR3 runs 13 residues. The germline V and J ends were trimmed by 5 bases and 5 bases, with 10 bases remaining between them. Germline CDR1 SGHTA, CDR2 FQGNSA. The CDR3 bases are TGTGCCAGCAGCCCGAGCCGGGACAATGAGCAGTTCTTC. Amino acids: CASSPSRDNEQFF.

This clonotype is a singleton in its sample. The chain employs TRBV10-3 and TRBJ2-1; D is unresolved. Germline V CDR1 and CDR2: ENHRY, SYGVKD. There are 16 residues in the CDR3. V lost 3 bases and J lost 1, with 13 bases in between. The CDR3 nucleotides read TGTGCCATCAGTGATTCTTCGAAGGGATCCTACAATGAGCAGTTCTTC. Translating gives CAISDSSKGSYNEQFF.

The chain employs TRBV5-1 and TRBJ1-1, with D tentatively TRBD1 (6 bases). Trimming took off 0 bases at V and 6 bases at J, with 15 bases between the two ends. Looked up from germline, CDR1 is SGHRS and CDR2 is YFSETQ. This CDR3 spans 15 amino acids. The CDR3 bases are TGCGCCAGCAGCTTGGCCCCAAGGGGGGACTCTGAAGCTTTCTTT. Encoded protein: CASSLAPRGDSEAFF. The complete variable domain, with remaining parts taken from reference TRBV5-1 and TRBJ1-1, reads KAGVTQTPRYLIKTRGQQVTLSCSPISGHRSVSWYQQTPGQGLQFLFEYFSETQRNKGNFPGRFSGRQFSNSRSEMNVSTLELGDSALYLCASSLAPRGDSEAFFGQGTRLTVV.

A single count supports this clonotype. Germline and junction disagree at one end, which may indicate a read error. This chain uses TRBV7-2 with TRBJ2-3; 11 nucleotides match TRBD2. This CDR3 comprises 19 residues. Germline loops: CDR1 SGHTA, CDR2 FQGNSA. CDR3 in amino acids: CASNLSSLAGGTNTDTQYF. The CDR3 nucleotides read TGTGCCAGCAACTTATCTAGTCTAGCGGGGGGAACAAACACAGATACGCAGTATTTT.

J is TRBJ2-5 and V is TRBV20-1; 7 nucleotides line up with TRBD1. Germline V lookup: CDR1 DFQATT, CDR2 SNEGSKA (reference sequence). The CDR3 is 13 residues long. V gave up 5 bases and J gave up 1 base; unmatched junction bases: 4. Here the CDR3 DNA reads TGCAGTGCTCAAGACAGGGCCCAAGAGACCCAGTACTTC. Translating it yields CSAQDRAQETQYF.

The chain's CDR3 is CASSPPKRTTTDTQYF. The CDR3 bases are TGTGCCAGCTCACCACCGAAGCGGACTACTACAGATACGCAGTATTTT. The rearrangement links TRBV18 to TRBJ2-3, with a tentative D call TRBD2 (6 bases). Germline V lookup: CDR1 KGHSH, CDR2 LQKENI. The CDR3 consists of 16 residues. The V gene lost 0 bases and the J gene lost 3 bases, with 13 bases spanning the gap. Together with reference TRBV18 and TRBJ2-3, the CDR3 gives the full variable domain: NAGVMQNPRHLVRRRGQEARLRCSPMKGHSHVYWYRQLPEEGLKFMVYLQKENIIDESGMPKERFSAEFPKEGPSILRIQQVVRGDSAAYFCASSPPKRTTTDTQYFGPGTRLTVL.

Points on this clonotype: The conserved phenylalanine or tryptophan normally closing the CDR3 is absent here, so this likely arose from a read error. The V call is TRBV9, the J call TRBJ1-1; 8 nucleotides match TRBD1. CDR1 and CDR2 (germline): SGDLS, YYNGEE. CDR3 length equals 15 residues. V lost 4 bases and J lost 6; bases outside the gene matches: 11. As DNA, the CDR3 is TGTGCCAGCAGCACTCAAGGGACAGGTCGCTCTGAAGCTTTCGTT. It yields the protein CASSTQGTGRSEAFV.

The chain recombines TRBV5-1 with TRBJ2-2; the D gene is possibly TRBD2 (5 bases). Per germline, CDR1 SGHRS and CDR2 YFSETQ. CDR3 length equals 14 residues. The V gene lost 0 bases and the J gene lost 6 bases, with 9 bases spanning the gap. The CDR3: CASSLAGSPGELFF. The CDR3 DNA is TGCGCCAGCAGCTTGGCGGGGAGCCCCGGGGAGCTGTTTTTT.

This chain links TRBV5-1 with TRBJ2-1; 8 bases align to TRBD2. The CDR3 contains 14 residues. Per germline, CDR1 SGHRS and CDR2 YFSETQ. J lost 9 bases, V lost 3 bases, and 8 bases had no gene match. The CDR3 protein is CASSSSSTSGEQFF. The DNA for the CDR3 is TGCGCCAGCAGCTCCTCCTCCACTAGCGGTGAGCAGTTCTTC.

The chain uses TRBV9 and TRBJ2-3; possible D gene TRBD2, 7 bases. Germline V gene sequence: CDR1 SGDLS, CDR2 YYNGEE. The CDR3 covers 13 residues. V was trimmed by 6 bases and J by 5 bases, leaving 13 bases between them. The CDR3 loop is CASNRGAGDTQYF. Written as DNA, the CDR3 is TGTGCCAGCAATCGGGGGGCTGGAGATACGCAGTATTTT.

This chain connects TRBV9 to TRBJ1-1; 9 bases are shared with TRBD1. The V gene's germline CDR1 is SGDLS and CDR2 YYNGEE. This CDR3 is built from 15 residues. V was pared by 4 bases and J by 3 bases, with 7 bases of the junction left unmatched. The CDR3 DNA is TGTGCCAGCAGCACCACGACAGGGGGGGACACTGAAGCTTTCTTT. Translated, it gives CASSTTTGGDTEAFF.

This clonotype was seen just once. V usage is TRBV15 and J usage is TRBJ2-1, with 7 bases lining up with TRBD2. The CDR3 loop spans 15 amino acids. Germline V gene sequence: CDR1 LNHNV, CDR2 YYDKDF (reference sequence). The trim removed 0 bases at V and 6 bases at J, leaving 5 bases unmatched. The CDR3 region has the DNA TGTGCCACCAGCAGAGATCGCGGGAGAACCAATGAGCAGTTCTTC. Its protein product is CATSRDRGRTNEQFF.

The chain combines TRBV5-1 with TRBJ2-7, with D perhaps matching TRBD1 (6 bases). Germline V CDR1 and CDR2: SGHRS, YFSETQ. V was pared by 3 bases and J by 0 bases, with 13 bases between. This CDR3 comprises 15 residues. The CDR3 DNA is TGCGCCAGCAGCTACTCCGACAGGAGCTCCTACGAGCAGTACTTC. Translated: CASSYSDRSSYEQYF. The variable domain in full, completed from reference TRBV5-1 and TRBJ2-7, reads KAGVTQTPRYLIKTRGQQVTLSCSPISGHRSVSWYQQTPGQGLQFLFEYFSETQRNKGNFPGRFSGRQFSNSRSEMNVSTLELGDSALYLCASSYSDRSSYEQYFGPGTRLTVT.

The V call is TRBV29-1, the J call TRBJ2-7, with unresolved D. Trimming removed 6 bases at V and 6 bases at J, with 12 bases between. This CDR3 comprises 11 residues. The germline gives CDR1 SQVTM, CDR2 ANQGSEA. DNA of the CDR3: TGCAGCGTCACTCTGCACTCCGAGCAGTACTTC. It specifies CSVTLHSEQYF.

This clonotype came up a few times. This chain links TRBV7-3 with TRBJ2-1; TRBD1 matches at 10 bases. CDR1 SGHTA and CDR2 FQGTGA come from the germline V gene. The V segment lost 5 bases and the J segment 9 bases; nucleotides outside the gene matches: 22. This CDR3 region has 19 residues. In DNA form, the CDR3 reads TGTGCCAGCAGCCCGAAAGGGGGGTCCAGGGACAGGGGTGAGTGTGAGCAGTTCTTC. As protein: CASSPKGGSRDRGECEQFF. Together with reference TRBV7-3 and TRBJ2-1, the CDR3 gives the full variable domain: GAGVSQTPSNKVTEKGKYVELRCDPISGHTALYWYRQSLGQGPEFLIYFQGTGAADDSGLPNDRFFAVRPEGSVSTLKIQRTERGDSAVYLCASSPKGGSRDRGECEQFFGPGTRLTVL.

This clonotype was found a few times. The junction departs from germline at one end; a sequencing error may be responsible. CDR3 residues: CASSLGGASNQPQHF. The CDR3 nucleotides are TGTGCCAGCAGCTTAGGGGGGGCAAGCAATCAGCCCCAGCATTTT. The V gene is TRBV5-1, the J gene TRBJ1-5; TRBD1 is a possible D gene (6 bases). Germline V lookup: CDR1 SGHRS, CDR2 YFSETQ. The CDR3 consists of 15 residues.